Described below is a single TCR beta chain sequence and its context. Losses at the gene ends were 2 bases for V and 3 bases for J; bases not matched to a gene: 17. The germline V gene has CDR1 KGHSH and CDR2 LQKENI. CDR3 length equals 23 residues. The data stem from a study of T cell changes during pregnancy in multiple sclerosis. TCRdb keeps only in-frame clones here, not all; method: immunoSEQ multiplex PCR. The profile covers roughly 80,000 clones, with about 91% appearing a single time and almost 1.5% taken by the ten largest. This TCR came from a female donor with multiple sclerosis, enrolled in a pregnancy study. The specimen was peripheral blood, collected before pregnancy. The chain combines TRBV18 with TRBJ2-6; 15 bases agree with TRBD2. CDR3 DNA sequence: TGTGCCAGCTCACCATTCCCCGGGACTAGCGGGGGGACCCCAGAGGGTGGGGCCAACGTCCTGACTTTC. Translating it yields CASSPFPGTSGGTPEGGANVLTF.